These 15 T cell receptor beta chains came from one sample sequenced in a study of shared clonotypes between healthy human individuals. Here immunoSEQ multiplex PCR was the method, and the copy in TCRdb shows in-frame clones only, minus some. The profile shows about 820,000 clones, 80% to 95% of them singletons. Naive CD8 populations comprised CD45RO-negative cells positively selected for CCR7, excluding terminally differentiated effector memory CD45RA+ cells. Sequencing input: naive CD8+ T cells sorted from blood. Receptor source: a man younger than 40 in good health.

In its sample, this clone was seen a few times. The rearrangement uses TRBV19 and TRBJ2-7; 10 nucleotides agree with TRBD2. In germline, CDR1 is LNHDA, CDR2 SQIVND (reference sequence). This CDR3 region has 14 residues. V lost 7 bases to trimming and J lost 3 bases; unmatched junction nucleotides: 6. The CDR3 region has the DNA TGTGCCAGTACTTTAGCGGGAGGAGGCTACGAGCAGTACTTC. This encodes CASTLAGGGYEQYF.

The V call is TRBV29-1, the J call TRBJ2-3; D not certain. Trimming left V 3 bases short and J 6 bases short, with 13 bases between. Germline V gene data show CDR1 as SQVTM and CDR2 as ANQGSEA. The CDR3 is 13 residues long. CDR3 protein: CSVDNSLDDTQYF. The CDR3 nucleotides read TGCAGCGTTGATAATAGTCTAGACGATACGCAGTATTTT.

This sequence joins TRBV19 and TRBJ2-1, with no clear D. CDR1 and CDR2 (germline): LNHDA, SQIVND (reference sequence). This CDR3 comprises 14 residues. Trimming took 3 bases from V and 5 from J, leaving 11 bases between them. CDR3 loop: CASSIVLGNNEQFF. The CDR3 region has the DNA TGTGCCAGTAGTATCGTTCTGGGGAACAATGAGCAGTTCTTC.

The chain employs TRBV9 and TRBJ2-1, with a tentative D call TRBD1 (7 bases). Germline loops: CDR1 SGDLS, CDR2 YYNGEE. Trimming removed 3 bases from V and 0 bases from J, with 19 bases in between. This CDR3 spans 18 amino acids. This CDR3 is CASSEGKGAGRSYNEQFF. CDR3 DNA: TGTGCCAGCAGCGAGGGAAAGGGGGCGGGACGCTCCTACAATGAGCAGTTCTTC.

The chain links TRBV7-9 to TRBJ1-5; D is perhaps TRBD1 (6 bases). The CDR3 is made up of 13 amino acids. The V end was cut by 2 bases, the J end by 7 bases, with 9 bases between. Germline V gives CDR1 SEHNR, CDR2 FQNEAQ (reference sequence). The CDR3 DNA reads TGTGCCAGCAGCTTAACAGGGTTACAGCCCCAGCATTTT. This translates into CASSLTGLQPQHF.

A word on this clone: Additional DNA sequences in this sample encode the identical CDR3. The CDR3 region has the DNA TGTGCCAGCAGTTCGGGGGCCCCCTACGAGCAGTACTTC. Translation: CASSSGAPYEQYF. The rearrangement joins TRBV27 to TRBJ2-7; tentatively, D is TRBD1 or TRBD2 (6 bases each). V was cut by 4 bases and J by 2 bases, with 9 bases left in between. The CDR3 covers 13 residues. CDR1 and CDR2 (germline): MNHEY, SMNVEV (reference sequence).

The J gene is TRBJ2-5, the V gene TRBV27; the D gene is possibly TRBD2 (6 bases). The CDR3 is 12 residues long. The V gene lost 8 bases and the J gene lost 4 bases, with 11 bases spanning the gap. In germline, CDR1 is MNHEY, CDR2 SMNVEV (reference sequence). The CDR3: CASRGGLETQYF. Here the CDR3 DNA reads TGTGCCAGCCGGGGAGGCCTAGAGACCCAGTACTTC.

CDR3: CASSLGGGYEQYF. As DNA, the CDR3 is TGTGCCAGCAGCTTAGGCGGGGGCTACGAGCAGTACTTC. This sequence joins TRBV7-7 and TRBJ2-7; 7 nucleotides line up with TRBD2. Germline CDR1 is SSHAT and CDR2 is FNYEAQ (reference sequence). Unmatched junction bases numbered 0, after V lost 1 base and J lost 3 bases. This CDR3 is built from 13 residues.

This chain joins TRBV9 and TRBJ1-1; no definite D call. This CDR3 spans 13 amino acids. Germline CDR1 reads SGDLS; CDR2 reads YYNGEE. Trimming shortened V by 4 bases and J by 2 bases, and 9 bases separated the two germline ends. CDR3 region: CASSPDGNTEAFF. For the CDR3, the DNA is TGTGCCAGCAGCCCCGACGGCAACACTGAAGCTTTCTTT.

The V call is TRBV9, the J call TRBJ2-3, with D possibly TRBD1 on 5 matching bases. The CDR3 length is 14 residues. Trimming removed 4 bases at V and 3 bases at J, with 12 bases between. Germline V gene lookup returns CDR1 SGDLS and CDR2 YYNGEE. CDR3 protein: CASSYSGITDTQYF. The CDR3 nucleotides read TGTGCCAGCAGCTACTCAGGGATTACAGATACGCAGTATTTT. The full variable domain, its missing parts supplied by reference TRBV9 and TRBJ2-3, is DSGVTQTPKHLITATGQRVTLRCSPRSGDLSVYWYQQSLDQGLQFLIQYYNGEERAKGNILERFSAQQFPDLHSELNLSSLELGDSALYFCASSYSGITDTQYFGPGTRLTVL.

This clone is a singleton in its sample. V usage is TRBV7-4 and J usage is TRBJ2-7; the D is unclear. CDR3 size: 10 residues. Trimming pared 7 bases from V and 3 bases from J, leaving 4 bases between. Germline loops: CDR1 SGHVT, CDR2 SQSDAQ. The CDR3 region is CASTDYEQYF. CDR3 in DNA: TGTGCCAGCACCGACTACGAGCAGTACTTC.

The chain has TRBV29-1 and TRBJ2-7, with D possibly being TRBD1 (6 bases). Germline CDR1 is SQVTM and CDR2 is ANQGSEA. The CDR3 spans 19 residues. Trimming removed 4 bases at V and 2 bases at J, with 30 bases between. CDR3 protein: CSVVSFETGTPGAPYEQYF. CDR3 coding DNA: TGCAGCGTTGTAAGTTTTGAGACAGGAACCCCTGGGGCCCCCTACGAGCAGTACTTC.

CDR3 coding DNA: TGTGCCAGCAGCGGCCGGGACAGGGGGCCCGACGAGCAGTACTTC. Protein sequence: CASSGRDRGPDEQYF. The gene calls are TRBV5-4 and TRBJ2-7, with 12 positions matching TRBD1. Per the germline V gene, CDR1 is SGHNT and CDR2 is YYREEE (reference sequence). The CDR3 consists of 15 residues. V gave up 4 bases and J gave up 5 bases; unmatched junction bases: 7.

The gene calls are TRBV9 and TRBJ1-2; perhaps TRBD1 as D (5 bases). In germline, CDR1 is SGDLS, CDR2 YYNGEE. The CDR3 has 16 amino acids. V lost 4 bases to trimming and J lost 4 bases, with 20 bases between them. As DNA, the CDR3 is TGTGCCAGCAGCTCAAGGGGAAGGGAGGGCCTCTATGGCTACACCTTC. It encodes CASSSRGREGLYGYTF.

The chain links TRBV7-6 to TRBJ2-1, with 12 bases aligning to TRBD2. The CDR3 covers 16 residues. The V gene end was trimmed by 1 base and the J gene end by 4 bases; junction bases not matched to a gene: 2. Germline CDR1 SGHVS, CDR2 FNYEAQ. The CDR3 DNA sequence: TGTGCCAGCAGCTTAGGACTAGCGGGAGATTACAATGAGCAGTTCTTC. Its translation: CASSLGLAGDYNEQFF.